The entry that follows covers one TCR beta chain sequence. The antigen is unknown. Time point: week 5, during vaccination. Vaccine doses each comprised 300 ug of mutant IDH1 20-mer peptide, with topical imiquimod. Germline loops: CDR1 SGDLS, CDR2 YYNGEE. J gave up 5 bases and V 3 bases, and 4 bases lay outside the gene matches. The length of the CDR3 is 13 residues. Some clones are missing from TCRdb's copy, which holds only in-frame ones; the method was immunoSEQ multiplex PCR. Found here are tens of thousands of clones, 75% to 85% of them singletons; the top ten hold 3% to 4%. This specimen belongs to a study of a mutant IDH1 vaccine in newly diagnosed glioma. About the study: Eight vaccinations went to patients in weeks 1, 3, 5, 7, 11, 15, 19, 23. Most had both radiotherapy and temozolomide beforehand; others had only one. Vaccines were first given 4-6 weeks after radiotherapy alone, or with temozolomide cycles. Overall study results and limits: Pseudoprogression seemingly bore no relation to changes in top peripheral T cell clonotypes.

This rearrangement joins TRBV9 to TRBJ1-1, with TRBD1 identical over 7 bases. The material sequenced was PBMCs, taken from a glioma patient whose treatment included an IDH1 peptide vaccine. This TCR derives from a man aged 25 to 45 with glioma. CDR3 sequence (DNA): TGTGCCAGCAGCGACAGGGGTGATACTGAAGCTTTCTTT. Amino acids: CASSDRGDTEAFF. Full variable domain (missing parts from reference TRBV9 and TRBJ1-1): DSGVTQTPKHLITATGQRVTLRCSPRSGDLSVYWYQQSLDQGLQFLIQYYNGEERAKGNILERFSAQQFPDLHSELNLSSLELGDSALYFCASSDRGDTEAFFGQGTRLTVV.